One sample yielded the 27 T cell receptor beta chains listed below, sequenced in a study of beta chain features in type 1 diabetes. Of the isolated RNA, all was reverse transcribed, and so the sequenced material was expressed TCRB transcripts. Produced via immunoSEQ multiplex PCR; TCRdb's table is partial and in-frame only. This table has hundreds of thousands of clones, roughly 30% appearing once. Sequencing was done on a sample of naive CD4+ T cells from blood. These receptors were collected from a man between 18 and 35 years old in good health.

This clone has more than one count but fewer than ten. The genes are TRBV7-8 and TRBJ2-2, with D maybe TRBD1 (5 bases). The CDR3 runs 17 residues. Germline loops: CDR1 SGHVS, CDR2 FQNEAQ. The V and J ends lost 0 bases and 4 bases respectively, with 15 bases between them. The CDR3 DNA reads TGTGCCAGCAGCTTAGCGGTGACAGTGGCGAGCACCGGGGAGCTGTTTTTT. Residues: CASSLAVTVASTGELFF.

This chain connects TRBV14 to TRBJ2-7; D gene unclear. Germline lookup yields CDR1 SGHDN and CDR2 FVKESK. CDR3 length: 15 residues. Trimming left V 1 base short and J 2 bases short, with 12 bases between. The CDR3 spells CASSQGLNTPYEQYF. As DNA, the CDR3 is TGTGCCAGCAGCCAAGGGTTAAACACCCCCTACGAGCAGTACTTC.

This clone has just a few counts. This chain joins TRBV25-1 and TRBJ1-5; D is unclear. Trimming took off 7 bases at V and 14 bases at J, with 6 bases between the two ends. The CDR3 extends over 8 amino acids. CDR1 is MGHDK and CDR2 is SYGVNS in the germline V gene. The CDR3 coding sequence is TGTGCCAGCAAATTGAAGCATTTT. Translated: CASKLKHF. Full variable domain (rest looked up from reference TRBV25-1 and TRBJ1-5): EADIYQTPRYLVIGTGKKITLECSQTMGHDKMYWYQQDPGMELHLIHYSYGVNSTEKGDLSSESTVSRIRTEHFPLTLESARPSHTSQYLCASKLKHFGDGTRLSIL.

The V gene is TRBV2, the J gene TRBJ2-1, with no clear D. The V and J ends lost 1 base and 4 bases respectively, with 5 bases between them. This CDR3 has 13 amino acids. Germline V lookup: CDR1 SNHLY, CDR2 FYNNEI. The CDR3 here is CASSEGLYNEQFF. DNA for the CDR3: TGTGCCAGCAGTGAAGGTCTGTACAATGAGCAGTTCTTC.

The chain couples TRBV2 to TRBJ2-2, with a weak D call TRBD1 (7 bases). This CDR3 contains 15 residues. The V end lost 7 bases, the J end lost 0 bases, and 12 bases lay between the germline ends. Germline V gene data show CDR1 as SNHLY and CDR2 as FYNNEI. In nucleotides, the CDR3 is TGTGCCAGCACAGGGGGACTGACGAACACCGGGGAGCTGTTTTTT. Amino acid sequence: CASTGGLTNTGELFF.

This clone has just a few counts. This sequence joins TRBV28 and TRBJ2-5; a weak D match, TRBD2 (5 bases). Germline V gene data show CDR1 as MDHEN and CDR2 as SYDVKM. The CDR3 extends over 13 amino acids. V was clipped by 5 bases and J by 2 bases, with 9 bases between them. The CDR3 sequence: CASSRTLQETQYF. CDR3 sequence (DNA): TGTGCCAGCAGTCGGACTCTACAAGAGACCCAGTACTTC.

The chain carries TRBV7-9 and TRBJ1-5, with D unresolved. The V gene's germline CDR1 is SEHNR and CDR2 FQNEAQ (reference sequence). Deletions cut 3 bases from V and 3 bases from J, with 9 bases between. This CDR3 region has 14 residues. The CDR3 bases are TGTGCCAGCAGCTTTAGCTGGGTCAATCAGCCCCAGCATTTT. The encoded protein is CASSFSWVNQPQHF.

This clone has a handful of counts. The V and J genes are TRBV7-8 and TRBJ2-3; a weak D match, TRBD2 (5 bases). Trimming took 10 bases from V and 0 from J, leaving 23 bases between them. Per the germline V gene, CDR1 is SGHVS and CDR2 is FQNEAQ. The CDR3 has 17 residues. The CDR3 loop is CATAQDRAGSSTDTQYF. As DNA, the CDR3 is TGTGCCACCGCCCAGGACCGCGCGGGCTCTAGCACAGATACGCAGTATTTT.

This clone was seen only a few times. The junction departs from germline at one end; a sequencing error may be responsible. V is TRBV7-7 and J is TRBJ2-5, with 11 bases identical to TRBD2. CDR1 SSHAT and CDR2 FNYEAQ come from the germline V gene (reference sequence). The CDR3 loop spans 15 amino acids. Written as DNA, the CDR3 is TGTGCTAGCAGCTTACTAGCGGGAGACAAAGAGACCCAGTACTTC. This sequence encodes CASSLLAGDKETQYF.

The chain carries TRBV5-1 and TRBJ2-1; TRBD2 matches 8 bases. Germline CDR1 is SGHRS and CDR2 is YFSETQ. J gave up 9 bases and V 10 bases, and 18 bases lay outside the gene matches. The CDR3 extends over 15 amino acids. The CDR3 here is CASCALPGTRAEQFF. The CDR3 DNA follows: TGCGCCTCCTGCGCCCTCCCCGGGACTAGGGCTGAGCAGTTCTTC.

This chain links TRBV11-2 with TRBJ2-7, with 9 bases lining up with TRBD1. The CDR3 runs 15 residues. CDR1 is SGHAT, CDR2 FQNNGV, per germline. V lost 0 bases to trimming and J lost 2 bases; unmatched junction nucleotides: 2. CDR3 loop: CASSLDGTGTYEQYF. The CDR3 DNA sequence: TGTGCCAGCAGCTTAGATGGGACAGGGACCTACGAGCAGTACTTC.

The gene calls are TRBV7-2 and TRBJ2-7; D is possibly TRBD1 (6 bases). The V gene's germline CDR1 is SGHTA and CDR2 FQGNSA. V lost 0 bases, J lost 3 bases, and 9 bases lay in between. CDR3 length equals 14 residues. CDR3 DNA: TGTGCCAGCAGCTTAGCCCCAGGGGACTACGAGCAGTACTTC. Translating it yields CASSLAPGDYEQYF.

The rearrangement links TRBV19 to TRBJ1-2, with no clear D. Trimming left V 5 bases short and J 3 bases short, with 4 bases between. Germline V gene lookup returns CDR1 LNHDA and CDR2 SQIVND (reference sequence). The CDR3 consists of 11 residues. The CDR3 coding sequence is TGTGCCAGTAGTGTGTACTATGGCTACACCTTC. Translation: CASSVYYGYTF.

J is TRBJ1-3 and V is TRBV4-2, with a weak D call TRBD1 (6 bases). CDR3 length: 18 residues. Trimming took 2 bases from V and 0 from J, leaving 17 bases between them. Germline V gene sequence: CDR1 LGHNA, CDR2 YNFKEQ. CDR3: CASSQRDRQVISGNTIYF. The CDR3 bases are TGTGCCAGCAGCCAAAGGGATCGACAGGTTATCTCTGGAAACACCATATATTTT.

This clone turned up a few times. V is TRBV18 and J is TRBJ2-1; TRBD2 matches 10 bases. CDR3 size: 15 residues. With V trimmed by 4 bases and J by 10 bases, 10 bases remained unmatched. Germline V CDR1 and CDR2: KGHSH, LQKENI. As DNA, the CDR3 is TGTGCCAGCTCACGTGAGGCTAGCGGGAGTATAGAGCAGTTCTTC. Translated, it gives CASSREASGSIEQFF.

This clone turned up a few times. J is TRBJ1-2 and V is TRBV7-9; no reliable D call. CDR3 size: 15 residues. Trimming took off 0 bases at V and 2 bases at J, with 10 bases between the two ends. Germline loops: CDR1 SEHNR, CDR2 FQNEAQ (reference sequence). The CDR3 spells CASSLAMDKNYGYTF. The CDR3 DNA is TGTGCCAGCAGCTTAGCGATGGATAAGAACTATGGCTACACCTTC.

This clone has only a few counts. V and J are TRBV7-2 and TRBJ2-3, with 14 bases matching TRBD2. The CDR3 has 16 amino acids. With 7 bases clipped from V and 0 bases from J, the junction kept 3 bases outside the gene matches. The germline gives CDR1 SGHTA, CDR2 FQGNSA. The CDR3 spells CASTRTSGRSTDTQYF. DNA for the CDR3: TGTGCCAGCACACGGACTAGCGGGAGGAGCACAGATACGCAGTATTTT.

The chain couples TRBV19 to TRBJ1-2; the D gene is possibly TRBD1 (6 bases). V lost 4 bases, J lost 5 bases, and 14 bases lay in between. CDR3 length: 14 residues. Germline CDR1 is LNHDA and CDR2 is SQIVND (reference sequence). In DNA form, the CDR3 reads TGTGCCAGTAGTAGGACAGACACCCTATATGGCTACACCTTC. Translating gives CASSRTDTLYGYTF. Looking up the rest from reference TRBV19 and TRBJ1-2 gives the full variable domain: DGGITQSPKYLFRKEGQNVTLSCEQNLNHDAMYWYRQDPGQGLRLIYYSQIVNDFQKGDIAEGYSVSREKKESFPLTVTSAQKNPTAFYLCASSRTDTLYGYTFGSGTRLTVV.

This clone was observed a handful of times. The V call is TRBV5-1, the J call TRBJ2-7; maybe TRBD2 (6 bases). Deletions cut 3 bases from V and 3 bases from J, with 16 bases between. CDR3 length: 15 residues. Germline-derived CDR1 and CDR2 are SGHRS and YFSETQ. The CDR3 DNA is TGCGCCAGCAGCTCCGGAGGGACTTCCATCTACGAGCAGTACTTC. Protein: CASSSGGTSIYEQYF.

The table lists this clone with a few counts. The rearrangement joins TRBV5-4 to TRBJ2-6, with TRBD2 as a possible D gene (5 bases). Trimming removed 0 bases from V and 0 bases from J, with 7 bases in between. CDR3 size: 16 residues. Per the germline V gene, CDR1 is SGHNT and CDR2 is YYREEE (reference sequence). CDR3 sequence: CASSLGSGSGANVLTF. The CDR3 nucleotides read TGTGCCAGCAGCTTGGGCAGCGGCTCTGGGGCCAACGTCCTGACTTTC.

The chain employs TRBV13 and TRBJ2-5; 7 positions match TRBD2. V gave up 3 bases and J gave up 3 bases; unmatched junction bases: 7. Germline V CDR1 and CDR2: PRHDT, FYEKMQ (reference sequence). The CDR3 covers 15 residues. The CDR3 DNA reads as TGTGCCAGCAGCTTGAGGACTAGTAGTAAAGAGACCCAGTACTTC. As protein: CASSLRTSSKETQYF.

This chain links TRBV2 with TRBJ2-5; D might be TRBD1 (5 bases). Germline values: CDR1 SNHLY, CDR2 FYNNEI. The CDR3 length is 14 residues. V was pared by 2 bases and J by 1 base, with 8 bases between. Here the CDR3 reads CASSEQGVQETQYF. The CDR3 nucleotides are TGTGCCAGCAGTGAACAGGGCGTCCAAGAGACCCAGTACTTC.

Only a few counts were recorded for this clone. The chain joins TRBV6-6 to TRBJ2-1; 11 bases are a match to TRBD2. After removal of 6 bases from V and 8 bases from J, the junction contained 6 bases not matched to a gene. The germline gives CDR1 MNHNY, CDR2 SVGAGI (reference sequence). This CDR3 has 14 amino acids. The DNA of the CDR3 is TGTGCCAGCAGGGCTAGCGGGAGGTGGGATGAGCAGTTCTTC. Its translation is CASRASGRWDEQFF.

In DNA, the CDR3 is TGTGCCAGCTCACCAGGACTAGCGGGCTACAATGAGCAGTTCTTC. It codes for CASSPGLAGYNEQFF. V gene TRBV18 combines with J gene TRBJ2-1, with TRBD2 identical over 11 bases. J gave up 3 bases and V 2 bases, and 0 bases lay outside the gene matches. The CDR3 runs 15 residues. The V gene's germline CDR1 is KGHSH and CDR2 LQKENI.

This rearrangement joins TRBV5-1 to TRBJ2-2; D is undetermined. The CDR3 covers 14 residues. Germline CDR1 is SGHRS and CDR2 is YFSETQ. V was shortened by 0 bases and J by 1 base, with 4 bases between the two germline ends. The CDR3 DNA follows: TGCGCCAGCAGCTTGGACAGGAACACCGGGGAGCTGTTTTTT. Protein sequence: CASSLDRNTGELFF.

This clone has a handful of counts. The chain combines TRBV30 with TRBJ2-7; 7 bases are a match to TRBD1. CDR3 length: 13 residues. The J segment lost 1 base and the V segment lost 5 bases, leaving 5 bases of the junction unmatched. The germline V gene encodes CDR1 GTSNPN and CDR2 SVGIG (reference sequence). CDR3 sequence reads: CAWARDRSYEQYF. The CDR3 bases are TGTGCCTGGGCCCGGGACAGATCCTACGAGCAGTACTTC.

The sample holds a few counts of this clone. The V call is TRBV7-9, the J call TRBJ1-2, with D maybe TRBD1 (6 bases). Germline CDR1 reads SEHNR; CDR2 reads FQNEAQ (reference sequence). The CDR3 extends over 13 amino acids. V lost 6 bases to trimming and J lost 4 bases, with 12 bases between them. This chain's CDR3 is CASRSTGTYGYTF. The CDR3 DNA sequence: TGTGCCAGCAGATCTACAGGGACCTATGGCTACACCTTC.